The 16 T cell receptor beta chains below come from one sample, sequenced in a study of shared clonotypes between healthy human individuals. CD8 cells regarded as naive lacked CD45RO, were positively chosen for CCR7, and omitted terminally differentiated effector memory CD45RA+ cells. Sequencing used immunoSEQ multiplex PCR; TCRdb keeps in-frame clones, though not all of them. The table has millions of clones, about 93% seen once; the top ten hold 1.5% to 2%. The specimen was naive CD8+ T cells from PBMCs. The receptors shown here come from a young man in good health. Some clones in this sample may be carry-over from other donors' samples.

The V call is TRBV9, the J call TRBJ2-5, with 9 bases matching TRBD1. The V gene end was trimmed by 4 bases and the J gene end by 1 base; junction bases not matched to a gene: 2. The CDR3 extends over 14 amino acids. The V gene's germline CDR1 is SGDLS and CDR2 YYNGEE. The CDR3 loop reads CASSKQGAQETQYF. The CDR3 region has the DNA TGTGCCAGCAGCAAACAGGGGGCCCAAGAGACCCAGTACTTC. Drawing the rest from reference TRBV9 and TRBJ2-5, the complete variable domain is DSGVTQTPKHLITATGQRVTLRCSPRSGDLSVYWYQQSLDQGLQFLIQYYNGEERAKGNILERFSAQQFPDLHSELNLSSLELGDSALYFCASSKQGAQETQYFGPGTRLLVL.

In DNA, the CDR3 is TGTGCCAGCAGTTGGGTCCTAGCGGGAGCCCACGAGCAGTACTTC. Translation: CASSWVLAGAHEQYF. J is TRBJ2-7 and V is TRBV27, with 10 bases that match TRBD2. This CDR3 is built from 15 residues. V shed 4 bases and J 5 bases; nucleotides not matched to a gene: 8. Germline V gives CDR1 MNHEY, CDR2 SMNVEV (reference sequence).

The V call is TRBV2, the J call TRBJ1-1; D is possibly TRBD1 (6 bases). The length of the CDR3 is 18 residues. The germline gives CDR1 SNHLY, CDR2 FYNNEI. Trimming shortened V by 2 bases and J by 2 bases, and 21 bases separated the two germline ends. CDR3 DNA sequence: TGTGCCAGCAGTGAAAAAGGCCAACCGGGACAACCAAACACTGAAGCTTTCTTT. The encoded protein is CASSEKGQPGQPNTEAFF.

CDR3: CAEGLGNEQFF. The CDR3 DNA sequence: TGTGCCGAGGGTCTGGGGAATGAGCAGTTCTTC. The V call is TRBV28, the J call TRBJ2-1, with D tentatively TRBD2 (5 bases). This CDR3 is built from 11 residues. From germline, CDR1 is MDHEN and CDR2 SYDVKM. V lost 11 bases to trimming and J lost 7 bases, with 12 bases between them. The complete variable domain, with remaining parts taken from reference TRBV28 and TRBJ2-1, reads DVKVTQSSRYLVKRTGEKVFLECVQDMDHENMFWYRQDPGLGLRLIYFSYDVKMKEKGDIPEGYSVSREKKERFSLILESASTNQTSMYLCAEGLGNEQFFGPGTRLTVL.

The chain carries TRBV11-1 and TRBJ2-5; the match to TRBD2 covers 9 bases. Germline V lookup: CDR1 SGHAT, CDR2 FQDESV (reference sequence). The trim removed 4 bases at V and 3 bases at J, leaving 9 bases unmatched. The CDR3 extends over 16 amino acids. The CDR3 bases are TGTGCCAGCAGCTCTGGGGTGGTAGCGGGAGAAGAGACCCAGTACTTC. The encoded protein is CASSSGVVAGEETQYF. The whole variable domain, filled in from reference TRBV11-1 and TRBJ2-5, reads EAEVAQSPRYKITEKSQAVAFWCDPISGHATLYWYRQILGQGPELLVQFQDESVVDDSQLPKDRFSAERLKGVDSTLKIQPAELGDSAMYLCASSSGVVAGEETQYFGPGTRLLVL.

The CDR3 sequence is CSVVNQAGATDTQYF. In DNA form, the CDR3 reads TGCAGCGTTGTAAACCAGGCGGGAGCCACAGATACGCAGTATTTT. The V gene is TRBV29-1, the J gene TRBJ2-3, with 7 bases fitting TRBD2. The CDR3 contains 15 residues. Germline V CDR1 and CDR2: SQVTM, ANQGSEA. V shed 4 bases, J shed 2 bases, and the junction held 9 bases outside the gene matches.

The chain links TRBV2 to TRBJ2-7, with 8 bases identical to TRBD2. Germline CDR1 is SNHLY and CDR2 is FYNNEI. This CDR3 contains 13 residues. Trimming removed 7 bases from V and 2 bases from J; junction bases left unmatched: 4. CDR3 in amino acids: CASTGGVTYEQYF. The DNA for the CDR3 is TGTGCCAGCACGGGGGGGGTTACCTACGAGCAGTACTTC.

This clone was seen a single time. The chain employs TRBV14 and TRBJ1-3; possible D gene TRBD1, 5 bases. Looked up from germline, CDR1 is SGHDN and CDR2 is FVKESK. This CDR3 has 20 residues. Trimming stripped 0 bases from V and 3 bases from J, with 24 bases between. The CDR3 reads CASSQDYGAGFYADGNTIYF. In DNA form, the CDR3 reads TGTGCCAGCAGCCAAGATTATGGGGCAGGGTTCTACGCCGATGGAAACACCATATATTTT. The full variable domain, with the rest looked up from reference TRBV14 and TRBJ1-3, is EAGVTQFPSHSVIEKGQTVTLRCDPISGHDNLYWYRRVMGKEIKFLLHFVKESKQDESGMPNNRFLAERTGGTYSTLKVQPAELEDSGVYFCASSQDYGAGFYADGNTIYFGEGSWLTVV.

The V gene is TRBV5-1, the J gene TRBJ2-7, with TRBD2 as a possible D gene (6 bases). This CDR3 has 16 amino acids. The V and J ends lost 5 bases and 4 bases respectively, with 22 bases between them. Germline CDR1 reads SGHRS; CDR2 reads YFSETQ. CDR3 sequence: CASSPGVGLASYEQYF. The CDR3 DNA reads TGCGCCAGCAGTCCGGGGGTGGGCCTAGCGAGTTACGAGCAGTACTTC.

The chain uses TRBV6-6 and TRBJ1-2; D remains unclear. Germline CDR1 is MNHNY and CDR2 is SVGAGI (reference sequence). This CDR3 is built from 13 residues. Trimming pared 5 bases from V and 1 base from J, leaving 8 bases between. The CDR3 here is CASSVTSNYGYTF. CDR3 DNA: TGTGCCAGCAGTGTCACAAGTAACTATGGCTACACCTTC.

The V call is TRBV29-1, the J call TRBJ2-7; maybe TRBD2 (5 bases). Germline V gene lookup returns CDR1 SQVTM and CDR2 ANQGSEA. V was shortened by 7 bases and J by 3 bases, with 13 bases between the two germline ends. The CDR3 spans 12 residues. The CDR3 region is CSALTSFYEQYF. The CDR3 coding sequence is TGCAGCGCCCTAACTAGTTTCTACGAGCAGTACTTC.

The table lists this clone with a count of one. This chain links TRBV6-6 with TRBJ1-5; a possible D gene is TRBD1 (5 bases). Looked up from germline, CDR1 is MNHNY and CDR2 is SVGAGI (reference sequence). There are 14 residues in the CDR3. V was clipped by 0 bases and J by 5 bases, with 8 bases between them. For the CDR3, the DNA is TGTGCCAGCAGTTACTCAGGGGACCATCAGCCCCAGCATTTT. This sequence encodes CASSYSGDHQPQHF.

The rearrangement uses TRBV29-1 and TRBJ1-1; 9 bases are a match to TRBD1. V shed 6 bases and J 5 bases; nucleotides not matched to a gene: 7. The CDR3 has 13 residues. Germline CDR1 is SQVTM and CDR2 is ANQGSEA. CDR3 nucleotides: TGCAGCGTCCGCGGGGACAGGGTAACTGAAGCTTTCTTT. It yields the protein CSVRGDRVTEAFF. The full variable domain, its missing parts supplied by reference TRBV29-1 and TRBJ1-1, is SAVISQKPSRDICQRGTSLTIQCQVDSQVTMMFWYRQQPGQSLTLIATANQGSEATYESGFVIDKFPISRPNLTFSTLTVSNMSPEDSSIYLCSVRGDRVTEAFFGQGTRLTVV.

The chain links TRBV7-6 to TRBJ2-3; D call uncertain. Germline loops: CDR1 SGHVS, CDR2 FNYEAQ. The CDR3 extends over 17 amino acids. V was clipped by 1 base and J by 1 base, with 15 bases between them. CDR3 nucleotides: TGTGCCAGCAGCTTAGTTGAAGCCCACTTAGGCACAGATACGCAGTATTTT. Amino acid sequence: CASSLVEAHLGTDTQYF.

V gene TRBV27 combines with J gene TRBJ1-1; D unresolved. CDR3 size: 13 residues. V gave up 6 bases and J gave up 2 bases, with 10 bases separating them. Germline V gives CDR1 MNHEY, CDR2 SMNVEV (reference sequence). The CDR3 loop is CASRLPGNTEAFF. The CDR3 DNA reads TGTGCCAGCAGGTTGCCCGGCAACACTGAAGCTTTCTTT.

The chain has TRBV25-1 and TRBJ2-1; 9 nucleotides align to TRBD2. V shed 4 bases, J shed 6 bases, and the junction held 13 bases outside the gene matches. CDR3 length equals 17 residues. Germline lookup yields CDR1 MGHDK and CDR2 SYGVNS. CDR3 protein: CASSGWISGRRGNEQFF. The DNA of the CDR3 is TGTGCCAGCAGTGGATGGATTAGCGGGAGAAGGGGCAATGAGCAGTTCTTC.